The 6 T cell receptor beta chains presented below share a single source sample, sequenced in a study of cytomegalovirus exposure and HLA in healthy donors. The PCR made use of 60 Vbeta and 13 Jbeta primers. The assay was immunoSEQ multiplex PCR, and TCRdb's table has in-frame clones only and misses some. The table records about 130,000 clones, 74% of them present only once. The sample taken for sequencing was PBMCs. The receptors originated from a male donor in good health and CMV-seronegative.

There are a few counts of this clone. V gene TRBV7-9 combines with J gene TRBJ2-5, with TRBD1 as a possible D gene (5 bases). This CDR3 is 14 amino acids long. With 6 bases removed from V and 7 bases from J, the gap between germline ends came to 18 bases. Germline-derived CDR1 and CDR2 are SEHNR and FQNEAQ (reference sequence). CDR3 coding DNA: TGTGCCAGCAGTCCGCCAAGGGGAAAAGGGACCCAGTACTTC. Protein: CASSPPRGKGTQYF.

The chain joins TRBV7-8 to TRBJ1-5; 8 bases are a match to TRBD1. The CDR3 contains 16 residues. Trimming at V came to 1 base and at J to 3 bases, leaving 5 bases not matched to a gene. The V gene's germline CDR1 is SGHVS and CDR2 FQNEAQ. Here the CDR3 DNA reads TGTGCCAGCAGCTTAGGACAGGGGTCCTACAATCAGCCCCAGCATTTT. Protein product: CASSLGQGSYNQPQHF.

The rearrangement uses TRBV7-9 and TRBJ1-3, with TRBD1 matching over 7 bases. This CDR3 has 16 amino acids. CDR1 and CDR2 (germline): SEHNR, FQNEAQ (reference sequence). After removal of 6 bases from V and 0 bases from J, the junction contained 8 bases not matched to a gene. CDR3 residues: CASRTGTAPSGNTIYF. The CDR3 DNA is TGTGCCAGCAGAACCGGGACAGCTCCCTCTGGAAACACCATATATTTT. The variable domain in full, completed from reference TRBV7-9 and TRBJ1-3, reads DTGVSQNPRHKITKRGQNVTFRCDPISEHNRLYWYRQTLGQGPEFLTYFQNEAQLEKSRLLSDRFSAERPKGSFSTLEIQRTEQGDSAMYLCASRTGTAPSGNTIYFGEGSWLTVV.

The J gene is TRBJ2-7, the V gene TRBV2, with D perhaps TRBD2 (7 bases). CDR1 is SNHLY, CDR2 FYNNEI, per germline. The CDR3 contains 16 residues. Between the trimmed V and J ends, which lost 0 bases and 2 bases, there was a span of 14 bases. The CDR3 nucleotides read TGTGCCAGCAGTGAAGCGTTGGGGGAGGGGGCCTACGAGCAGTACTTC. Its protein is CASSEALGEGAYEQYF.

The chain employs TRBV4-3 and TRBJ2-5, with 8 bases aligning to TRBD2. Germline CDR1 and CDR2: LGHNA and YSLEER. The CDR3 is 13 amino acids. V trimming: 4 bases; J trimming: 11 bases; junction bases outside the gene matches: 9. In nucleotides, the CDR3 is TGCGCCAGCAGCCTTCTAGCGGGCGGGGAGCAGTACTTC. Translating it yields CASSLLAGGEQYF.

This chain links TRBV7-9 with TRBJ2-3; D is unclear. The germline CDR1 and CDR2 sequences are SEHNR and FQNEAQ (reference sequence). This CDR3 has 13 amino acids. V lost 1 base to trimming and J lost 5 bases, with 7 bases between them. The CDR3 loop reads CASSLGSLDTQYF. The CDR3 nucleotides are TGTGCCAGCAGCTTAGGTTCCTTAGATACGCAGTATTTT.